The 5 T cell receptor beta chains below all came from one sample that was sequenced in a study of blood T cell repertoires in COVID-19 (TCRdb year 2020). The library was made by the immunoSEQ multiplex PCR assay. TCRdb obtained this table from immuneACCESS and retained in-frame rearrangements with V and J assigned. These tables miss some clones; where compared with another copy, unresolved V genes account for less than half of the shortfall, and the remainder is unexplained. In this sample the table shows approximately 24,000 clones, more than 65% of which occur a single time. The ten largest clones capture 25% to 35% of the sample. Sequenced input: peripheral blood. These receptors were collected from a human donor in a cohort sampled during active COVID-19.

The chain couples TRBV19 to TRBJ2-1; D may be TRBD1 (5 bases). The germline CDR1 and CDR2 sequences are LNHDA and SQIVND (reference sequence). The CDR3 covers 17 residues. With 3 bases removed from V and 0 bases from J, the gap between germline ends came to 15 bases. CDR3 in DNA: TGTGCCAGTAGTATTGGGGCAGGGCTCAACTCCTACAATGAGCAGTTCTTC. Protein: CASSIGAGLNSYNEQFF.

The genes are TRBV25-1 and TRBJ2-2, with no clear D. V was pared by 4 bases and J by 8 bases, with 11 bases between. The CDR3 is 13 amino acids. CDR1 is MGHDK and CDR2 is SYGVNS in the germline V gene. This CDR3 is CASSARSRGELFF. The CDR3 region has the DNA TGTGCCAGCAGTGCTCGGTCAAGAGGGGAGCTGTTTTTT.

This sequence joins TRBV2 and TRBJ2-2; D call uncertain. Germline V gene data show CDR1 as SNHLY and CDR2 as FYNNEI. This CDR3 is 16 amino acids long. Trimming removed 4 bases at V and 1 base at J, with 13 bases between. The CDR3 here is CASSVLARKNTGELFF. DNA of the CDR3: TGTGCCAGCAGTGTGTTGGCCAGAAAGAACACCGGGGAGCTGTTTTTT.

The V and J genes are TRBV19 and TRBJ1-4, with 10 bases aligning to TRBD1. Germline CDR1 and CDR2: LNHDA and SQIVND (reference sequence). The CDR3 has 17 amino acids. J was trimmed by 3 bases and V by 3 bases; bases with no gene match: 7. This CDR3 is CASSMGTGVMANEKLFF. CDR3 sequence (DNA): TGTGCCAGTAGTATGGGGACAGGGGTTATGGCTAATGAAAAACTGTTTTTT. Full variable domain (rest looked up from reference TRBV19 and TRBJ1-4): DGGITQSPKYLFRKEGQNVTLSCEQNLNHDAMYWYRQDPGQGLRLIYYSQIVNDFQKGDIAEGYSVSREKKESFPLTVTSAQKNPTAFYLCASSMGTGVMANEKLFFGSGTQLSVL.

V gene TRBV9 combines with J gene TRBJ1-1; TRBD1 might be the D (5 bases). Germline assignment: CDR1 SGDLS and CDR2 YYNGEE. Trimming shortened V by 1 base and J by 3 bases, and 10 bases separated the two germline ends. CDR3 length: 14 residues. CDR3 DNA sequence: TGTGCCAGCAGCGTACAATCCAGGGACACTGAAGCTTTCTTT. Its translation is CASSVQSRDTEAFF.